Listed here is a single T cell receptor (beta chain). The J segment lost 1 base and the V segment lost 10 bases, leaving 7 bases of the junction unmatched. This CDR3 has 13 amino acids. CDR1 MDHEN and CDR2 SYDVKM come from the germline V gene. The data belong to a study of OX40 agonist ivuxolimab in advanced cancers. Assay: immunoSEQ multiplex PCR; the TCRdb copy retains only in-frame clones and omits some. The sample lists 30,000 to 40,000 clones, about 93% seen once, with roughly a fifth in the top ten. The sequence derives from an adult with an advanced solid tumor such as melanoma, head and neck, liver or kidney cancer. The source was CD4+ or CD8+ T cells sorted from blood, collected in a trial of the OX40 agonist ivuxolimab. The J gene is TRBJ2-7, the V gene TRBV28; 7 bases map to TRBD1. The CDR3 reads CAIEGGTSYEQYF. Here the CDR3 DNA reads TGTGCCATTGAAGGGGGCACATCCTACGAGCAGTACTTC.